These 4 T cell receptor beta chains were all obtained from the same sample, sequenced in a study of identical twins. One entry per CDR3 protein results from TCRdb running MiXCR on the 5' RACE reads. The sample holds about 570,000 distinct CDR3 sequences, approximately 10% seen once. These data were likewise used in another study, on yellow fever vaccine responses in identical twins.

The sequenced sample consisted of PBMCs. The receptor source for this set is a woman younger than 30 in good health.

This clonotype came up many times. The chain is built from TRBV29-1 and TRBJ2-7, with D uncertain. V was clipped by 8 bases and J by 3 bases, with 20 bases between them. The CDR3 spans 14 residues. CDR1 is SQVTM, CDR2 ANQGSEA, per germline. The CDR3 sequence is CSIETVGMVYEQYF. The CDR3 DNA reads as TGCAGCATCGAAACCGTAGGGATGGTCTACGAGCAGTACTTC.

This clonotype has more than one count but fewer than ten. The CDR3 bases are TGTGCCAGCACGCAAGCGACAGAACAAGAGACCCAGTACTTC. This gives the protein CASTQATEQETQYF. The rearrangement links TRBV2 to TRBJ2-5; the D gene is possibly TRBD1 (5 bases). In germline, CDR1 is SNHLY, CDR2 FYNNEI. CDR3 length: 14 residues. Trimming left V 7 bases short and J 2 bases short, with 14 bases between.

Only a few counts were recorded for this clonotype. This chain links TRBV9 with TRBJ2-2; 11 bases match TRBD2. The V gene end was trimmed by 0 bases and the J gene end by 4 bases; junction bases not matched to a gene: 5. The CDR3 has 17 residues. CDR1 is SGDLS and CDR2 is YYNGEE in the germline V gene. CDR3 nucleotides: TGTGCCAGCAGCGTAGACTTAGCGGGAGGGCCCACCGGGGAGCTGTTTTTT. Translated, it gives CASSVDLAGGPTGELFF.

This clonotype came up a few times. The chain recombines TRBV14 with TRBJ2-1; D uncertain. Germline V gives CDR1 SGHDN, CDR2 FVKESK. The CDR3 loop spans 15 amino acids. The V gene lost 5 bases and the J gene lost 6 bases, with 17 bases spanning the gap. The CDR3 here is CASSSRSRSSNEQFF. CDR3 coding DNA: TGTGCCAGCAGCTCAAGGTCCCGCTCTAGCAATGAGCAGTTCTTC.